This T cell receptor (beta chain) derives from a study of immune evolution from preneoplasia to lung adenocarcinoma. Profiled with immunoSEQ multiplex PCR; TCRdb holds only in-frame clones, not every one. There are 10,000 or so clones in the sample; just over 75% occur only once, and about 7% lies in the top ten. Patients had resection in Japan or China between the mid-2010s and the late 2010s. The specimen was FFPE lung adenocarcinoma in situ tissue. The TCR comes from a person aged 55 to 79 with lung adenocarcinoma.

The CDR3 here is CASRPQNTDTQYF. The CDR3 DNA is TGTGCCAGTAGACCGCAGAACACAGATACGCAGTATTTT. The chain carries TRBV19 and TRBJ2-3; D remains ambiguous. This CDR3 has 13 residues. The V end was cut by 6 bases, the J end by 2 bases, with 9 bases between. The germline CDR1 and CDR2 sequences are LNHDA and SQIVND (reference sequence).